This TCR beta chain was identified during a study of early T cells in non-severe SARS-CoV-2 infection. This clonotype showed up many times. Individual cDNA molecules received unique molecular identifiers. TCRdb re-called the 5' RACE reads through MiXCR, storing one row per CDR3 protein. The repertoire holds tens of thousands of distinct CDR3 sequences, with about 5.2% as singletons. Germline V gene data show CDR1 as MNHEY and CDR2 as SVGEGT. There are 15 residues in the CDR3. Trimming removed 3 bases at V and 2 bases at J, with 11 bases between. The clonotype comes from an adult who was a healthcare worker with PCR-confirmed SARS-CoV-2 infection or an uninfected control (not recorded which). The sample here was whole blood, taken at baseline. The rearrangement links TRBV6-2 or TRBV6-3 to TRBJ1-5; D is ambiguous. The CDR3 is CASSYDTRGNQPQHF. The CDR3 nucleotides read TGTGCCAGCAGTTATGACACGAGGGGCAATCAGCCCCAGCATTTT.